The rows below give T cell receptor beta chains drawn from one sample of a study of OX40 agonist ivuxolimab in advanced cancers. Data came from immunoSEQ multiplex PCR; TCRdb stores just in-frame clones and leaves some out. The sample holds fewer than 85,000 clones, approximately 91% seen once. The sample here was CD4+ or CD8+ T cells sorted from blood, taken in a trial of the OX40 agonist ivuxolimab. The receptors come from an adult with an advanced solid tumor such as melanoma, head and neck, liver or kidney cancer. CDR3s include the opening cysteine and the closing phenylalanine or tryptophan. Each record gives: J gene, V gene, CDR3 length, D gene, CDR3 protein. The D gene is left open where the match is weak.

j_call: TRBJ1-1; v_call: TRBV6-5; cdr3_length: 13; d_call: NA; cdr3_aa: CASSSDLNTEAFF
j_call: TRBJ2-5; v_call: TRBV7-7; cdr3_length: 14; d_call: NA; cdr3_aa: CASSLGHHQETQYF
j_call: TRBJ2-1; v_call: TRBV11-3; cdr3_length: 16; d_call: TRBD2; cdr3_aa: CASSSVSRGGLDEQFF
j_call: TRBJ1-1; v_call: TRBV6-5; cdr3_length: 15; d_call: TRBD1; cdr3_aa: CASSLYRGLNTEAFF
j_call: TRBJ1-3; v_call: TRBV11-2; cdr3_length: 16; d_call: TRBD1; cdr3_aa: CASSFRQGASGNTIYF
j_call: TRBJ1-3; v_call: TRBV6-5; cdr3_length: 13; d_call: NA; cdr3_aa: CASSYWSGNTIYF
j_call: TRBJ2-1; v_call: TRBV10-3; cdr3_length: 14; d_call: NA; cdr3_aa: CAISESKGGHEQFF
j_call: TRBJ1-5; v_call: TRBV5-4; cdr3_length: 15; d_call: TRBD1; cdr3_aa: CASSLGGTGDQPQHF
j_call: TRBJ1-4; v_call: TRBV6-5; cdr3_length: 12; d_call: NA; cdr3_aa: CASSLDREKLFF
j_call: TRBJ2-7; v_call: TRBV5-1; cdr3_length: 16; d_call: TRBD1; cdr3_aa: CASSRDTGGRSYEQYF
j_call: TRBJ2-2; v_call: TRBV4-1; cdr3_length: 14; d_call: NA; cdr3_aa: CASSQVRGAGELFF
j_call: TRBJ2-3; v_call: TRBV6-4; cdr3_length: 18; d_call: TRBD2; cdr3_aa: CASSEGGTSGGYTDTQYF
j_call: TRBJ2-1; v_call: TRBV18; cdr3_length: 13; d_call: TRBD2; cdr3_aa: CASYGTKVNEQFF
j_call: TRBJ2-1; v_call: TRBV10-3; cdr3_length: 15; d_call: NA; cdr3_aa: CAISEVDNGRNEQFF
j_call: TRBJ1-4; v_call: TRBV5-1; cdr3_length: 14; d_call: NA; cdr3_aa: CASSTGPINEKLFF
j_call: TRBJ1-1; v_call: TRBV5-1; cdr3_length: 16; d_call: TRBD1; cdr3_aa: CASSPLTGRMNTEAFF
j_call: TRBJ1-5; v_call: TRBV11-2; cdr3_length: 13; d_call: NA; cdr3_aa: CASSLDPGQPQHF
j_call: TRBJ2-7; v_call: TRBV4-2; cdr3_length: 16; d_call: NA; cdr3_aa: CASSQEIAVSSYEQYF
j_call: TRBJ2-5; v_call: TRBV5-6; cdr3_length: 14; d_call: NA; cdr3_aa: CASSDDTEEETQYF
j_call: TRBJ1-3; v_call: TRBV18; cdr3_length: 15; d_call: NA; cdr3_aa: CASSRTISSGNTIYF
j_call: TRBJ2-1; v_call: TRBV6-1; cdr3_length: 14; d_call: NA; cdr3_aa: CASSAPAGGYEQFF
j_call: TRBJ2-2; v_call: TRBV6-5; cdr3_length: 15; d_call: NA; cdr3_aa: CASSAGTTNTGELFF
j_call: TRBJ2-3; v_call: TRBV9; cdr3_length: 20; d_call: TRBD2; cdr3_aa: CASSVATSGGASLLTDTQYF
j_call: TRBJ2-3; v_call: TRBV6-1; cdr3_length: 17; d_call: TRBD1; cdr3_aa: CASSGPKRDRGTDTQYF
j_call: TRBJ2-7; v_call: TRBV6-5; cdr3_length: 14; d_call: TRBD1; cdr3_aa: CASSPGTGPGEQYF
j_call: TRBJ1-1; v_call: TRBV30; cdr3_length: 14; d_call: NA; cdr3_aa: CAWSPAPRNTEAFF
j_call: TRBJ2-3; v_call: TRBV19; cdr3_length: 15; d_call: TRBD1; cdr3_aa: CATSLQGNRKDTQYF
j_call: TRBJ2-1; v_call: TRBV20-1; cdr3_length: 11; d_call: NA; cdr3_aa: CSARVVNEQFF
j_call: TRBJ1-2; v_call: TRBV28; cdr3_length: 16; d_call: TRBD1; cdr3_aa: CASRDQNRDRVYGYTF
j_call: TRBJ1-5; v_call: TRBV30; cdr3_length: 15; d_call: TRBD1; cdr3_aa: CAWSPRTGGGQPQHF
j_call: TRBJ2-2; v_call: TRBV18; cdr3_length: 14; d_call: NA; cdr3_aa: CASSPGSNTGELFF
j_call: TRBJ2-7; v_call: TRBV11-2; cdr3_length: 13; d_call: TRBD1; cdr3_aa: CASSPGTGNEQYF
j_call: TRBJ2-7; v_call: TRBV5-4; cdr3_length: 15; d_call: TRBD2; cdr3_aa: CASSPAPRRENEQYF
j_call: TRBJ2-7; v_call: TRBV12-5; cdr3_length: 15; d_call: TRBD2; cdr3_aa: CASGLGLAGVPEQYF
j_call: TRBJ1-6; v_call: TRBV5-6; cdr3_length: 14; d_call: NA; cdr3_aa: CASSRGLGDSPLHF
j_call: TRBJ2-3; v_call: TRBV5-4; cdr3_length: 16; d_call: TRBD1; cdr3_aa: CASSSRTGGISDTQYF
j_call: TRBJ2-5; v_call: TRBV19; cdr3_length: 13; d_call: NA; cdr3_aa: CASSPRGGETQYF